This T cell receptor (beta chain) was profiled in a study of shared clonotypes between healthy human individuals. V lost 6 bases, J lost 2 bases, and 12 bases lay in between. CDR3 size: 13 residues. Germline V lookup: CDR1 SQVTM, CDR2 ANQGSEA. Genomic DNA (from each subset) was split evenly across several immunoSEQ plates. Sequenced by immunoSEQ multiplex PCR; TCRdb stores in-frame clones only, minus some. The data show about 2.4 million clones, 93% seen once. Healthy HIV-negative adults with no recent acute infections or vaccinations were recruited as donors. Investigators divided CD4+ cells into CD45RA+ naive and CD45RA-negative memory subsets.

The sequenced sample consisted of naive CD4+ T cells from PBMCs. Specified subset: CD45RA+ positively selected. The rearrangement joins TRBV29-1 to TRBJ2-3; TRBD2 might be the D (6 bases). The receptor comes from a man between 18 and 35 years old in good health. Some clones in this sample may be carry-over from other donors' samples. The CDR3 nucleotides read TGCAGCGTGGAGGGGACGGCCACAGATACGCAGTATTTT. Its protein product is CSVEGTATDTQYF.